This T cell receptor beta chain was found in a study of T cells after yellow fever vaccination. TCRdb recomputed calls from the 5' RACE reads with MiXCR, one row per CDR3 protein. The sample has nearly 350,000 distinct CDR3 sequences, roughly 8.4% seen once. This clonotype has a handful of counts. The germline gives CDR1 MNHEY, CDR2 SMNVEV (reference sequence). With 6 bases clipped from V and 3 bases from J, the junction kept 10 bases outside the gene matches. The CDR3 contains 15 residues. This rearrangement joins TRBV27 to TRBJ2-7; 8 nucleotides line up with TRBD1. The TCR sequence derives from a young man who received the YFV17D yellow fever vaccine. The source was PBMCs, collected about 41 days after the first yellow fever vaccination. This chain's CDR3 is CASSRYRGSLYEQYV. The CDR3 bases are TGTGCCAGCAGCCGTTACAGGGGGTCCCTCTACGAGCAGTACGTC.